This T cell receptor (beta chain) appears in the sequencing data of a study of blood T cell repertoires in COVID-19. At the level of the study: Samples of COVID-19 (acute and convalescent) were obtained from the United States, Italy and Spain.

The V gene lost 5 bases and the J gene lost 4 bases, with 12 bases spanning the gap. This CDR3 is 14 amino acids long. Germline CDR1 is MGHRA and CDR2 is YSYEKL. Per the study methods: Nucleated cell number was recorded as an estimate derived from reference gene primer amplification. The repertoire was sequenced with immunoSEQ multiplex PCR; TCRdb's copy has only in-frame clones and lacks some. Clone size and V and J calls were adopted from that table, with D and trimming inferred from the DNA. The table has over 300,000 clones, about 89% seen once. The source of this sequence is a man in his forties or fifties with acute or convalescent COVID-19. The rearrangement links TRBV4-1 to TRBJ1-5; D call uncertain. Sequenced input: peripheral blood. In DNA form, the CDR3 reads TGCGCCAGCAGCTACAAGTCCCGTAATCAGCCCCAGCATTTT. As protein: CASSYKSRNQPQHF.